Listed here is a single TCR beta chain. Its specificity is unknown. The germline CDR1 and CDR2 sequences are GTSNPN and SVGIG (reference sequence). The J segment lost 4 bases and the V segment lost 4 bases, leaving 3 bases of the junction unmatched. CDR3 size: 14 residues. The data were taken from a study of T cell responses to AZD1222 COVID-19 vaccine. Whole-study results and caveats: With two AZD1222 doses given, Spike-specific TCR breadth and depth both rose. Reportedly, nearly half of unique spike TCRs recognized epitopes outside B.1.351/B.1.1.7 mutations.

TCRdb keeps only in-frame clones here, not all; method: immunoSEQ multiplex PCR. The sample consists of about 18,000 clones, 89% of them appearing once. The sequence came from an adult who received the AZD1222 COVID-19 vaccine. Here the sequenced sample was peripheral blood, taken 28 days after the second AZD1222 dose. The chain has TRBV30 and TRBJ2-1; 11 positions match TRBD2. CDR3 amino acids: CAWTGTSGYNEQFF. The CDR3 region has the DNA TGTGCCTGGACCGGGACTAGCGGATACAATGAGCAGTTCTTC.